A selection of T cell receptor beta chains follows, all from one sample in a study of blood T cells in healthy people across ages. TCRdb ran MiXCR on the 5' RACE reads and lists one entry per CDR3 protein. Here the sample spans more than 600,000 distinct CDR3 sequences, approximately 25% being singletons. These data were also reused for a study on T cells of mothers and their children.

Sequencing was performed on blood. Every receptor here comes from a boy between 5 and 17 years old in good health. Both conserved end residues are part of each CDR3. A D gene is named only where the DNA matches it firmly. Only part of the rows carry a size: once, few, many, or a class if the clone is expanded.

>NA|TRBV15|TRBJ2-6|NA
TGTGCCACCAGCAGAGATAGGGCGGTCTCTGGGGCCAACGTCCTGACTTTC
CATSRDRAVSGANVLTF
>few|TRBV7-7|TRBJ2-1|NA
TGTGCTAGCAGTTGGGCGACAGCGAGTGAGCAGTTCTTC
CASSWATASEQFF
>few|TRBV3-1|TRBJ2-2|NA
TGTGCCAGCAGCCTCGTGATGCCATCAAGCACCGGGGAGCTGTTTTTT
CASSLVMPSSTGELFF
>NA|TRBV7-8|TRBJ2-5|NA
TGTGCCAGCAGCTTAGCGAGCGGTTCCCAGTACTTC
CASSLASGSQYF
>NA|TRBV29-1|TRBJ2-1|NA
TGCAGCGTTGGGGACCCACTCGGGAACAATGAGCAGTTCTTC
CSVGDPLGNNEQFF
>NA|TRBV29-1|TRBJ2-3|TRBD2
TGCAGCGTTTGCGGGAGGGCCACAGATACGCAGTATTTT
CSVCGRATDTQYF
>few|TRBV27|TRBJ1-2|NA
TGTGCCAGCAGAACTAGACAGGAGGGCTACACCTTC
CASRTRQEGYTF
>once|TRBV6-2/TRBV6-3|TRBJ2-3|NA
TGTGCCAGCAGTTACATCGGGACTCGGGATACGCAGTATTTT
CASSYIGTRDTQYF
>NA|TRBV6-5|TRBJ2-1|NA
TGTGCCAGCCACCCGGGACTTCTCTACAATGAGCAGTTCTTC
CASHPGLLYNEQFF
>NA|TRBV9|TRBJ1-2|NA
TGTGCCAGCAACGACCTCTTCTATGGCTACACCTTC
CASNDLFYGYTF
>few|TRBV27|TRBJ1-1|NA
TGTGCCAGTAGATACCCAGGGGACACTGAAGCTTTCTTT
CASRYPGDTEAFF
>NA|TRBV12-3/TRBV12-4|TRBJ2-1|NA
TGTGCCAGCAGATCAGACCGAACCTCCTACAATGAGCAGTTCTTC
CASRSDRTSYNEQFF
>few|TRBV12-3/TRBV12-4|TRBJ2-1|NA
TGTGCCAGCAGTTTACGTGGAGGGGTCGACAATGAGCAGTTCTTC
CASSLRGGVDNEQFF
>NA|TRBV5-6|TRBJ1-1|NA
TGTGCCAGCAGCTTGAGGCTGGGCCCGACAGTCATCATGAACACTGAAGCTTTCTTT
CASSLRLGPTVIMNTEAFF
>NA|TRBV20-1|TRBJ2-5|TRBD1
TGCAGTGCCTCGGACAGGGATTTGTATGAGACCCAGTACTTC
CSASDRDLYETQYF
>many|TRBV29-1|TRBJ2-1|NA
TGCAGCGTTGAAGACTACTATGAGCAGTTCTTC
CSVEDYYEQFF
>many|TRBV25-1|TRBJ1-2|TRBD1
TGTGCCAGCAGTGAATCCGGGGACAGGGCCCATGGCTACACCTTC
CASSESGDRAHGYTF
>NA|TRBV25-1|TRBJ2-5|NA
TGTGCCAGCAGTTCCCAGGTGGAGACCCAGTACTTC
CASSSQVETQYF
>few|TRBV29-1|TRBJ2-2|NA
TGCAGCGTTCCCAGGGACGACACCGGGGAGCTGTTTTTT
CSVPRDDTGELFF
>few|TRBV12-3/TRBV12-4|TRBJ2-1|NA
TGTGCCAGCAGCCTAGGAACAGGCCCGGCGGATGAGCAGTTCTTC
CASSLGTGPADEQFF
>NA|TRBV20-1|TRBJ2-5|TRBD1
TGCAGTGCTACATACAGGGGAGAGACCCAGTACTTC
CSATYRGETQYF
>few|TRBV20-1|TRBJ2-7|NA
TGCAGTGCTAGGAGTCAGTACTCCTACGAGCAGTACTTC
CSARSQYSYEQYF
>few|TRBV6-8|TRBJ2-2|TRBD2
TGTGCTTACGGCCCAGCGGGAGAATTGACCGGGGAGCTGTTTTTT
CAYGPAGELTGELFF
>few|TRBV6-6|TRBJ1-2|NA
TGTGCCAGCAGTTACTTGGAAGGGACGTATGGCTACACCTTC
CASSYLEGTYGYTF
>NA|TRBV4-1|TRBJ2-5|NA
TGCGCCAGCAGCCAAGTGGGTCAGAATCTTCCAGGCCGAGAGACCCAGTACTTC
CASSQVGQNLPGRETQYF
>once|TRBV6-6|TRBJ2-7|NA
TGTGCCAGCACGAGGGGGGAGTACTACGAGCAGTACTTC
CASTRGEYYEQYF
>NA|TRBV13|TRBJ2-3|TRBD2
TGTGCCAGCAGCTCACTAGCGGGAGTAGATACGCAGTATTTT
CASSSLAGVDTQYF
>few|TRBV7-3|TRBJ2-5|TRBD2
TGTGCCAGCAGCCCGGGAGGTATCCTTTACAATGAGCAGTCCTTC
CASSPGGILYNEQSF
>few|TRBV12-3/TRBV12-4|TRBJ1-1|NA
TGTGCCAGCAGCCCGTTAGGCAGGAACACTGAAGCTTTCTTT
CASSPLGRNTEAFF
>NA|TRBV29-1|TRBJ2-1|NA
TGCAGCGTTGAAGATTTCCCCAATCCCATAAATGAGCAGTTCTTC
CSVEDFPNPINEQFF
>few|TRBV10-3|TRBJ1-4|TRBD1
TGTGCCAACCGGGACAGGGATGAAAAACTGTTTTTT
CANRDRDEKLFF
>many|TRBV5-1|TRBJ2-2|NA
TGCGCCAGCAGCTTGTTGACAGGGAACACCGGGGAGCTGTTTTTT
CASSLLTGNTGELFF
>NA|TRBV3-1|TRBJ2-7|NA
TGTGCCAGCAGCCAAGATTTGCAGGGGGGCTACGAGCAGTACTTC
CASSQDLQGGYEQYF
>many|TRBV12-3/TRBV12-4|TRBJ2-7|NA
TGTGCCAGCAGCCTGACAGACTCCTACGAGCAGTACTTC
CASSLTDSYEQYF
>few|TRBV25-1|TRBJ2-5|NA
TGTGCCAGCAGCTCCCAGGATACCCAAGAGACCCAGTACTTC
CASSSQDTQETQYF
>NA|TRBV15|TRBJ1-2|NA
TGTGCCACCAGCAGAGCTCTGACGGACAGCCACTATGGCTACACCTTC
CATSRALTDSHYGYTF
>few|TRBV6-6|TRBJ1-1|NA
TGTGCCAGCAGGGACGAAGCTTCTGAAGCTTTCTTT
CASRDEASEAFF
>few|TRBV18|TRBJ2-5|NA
TGTGCCAGCTCACCAGTAGGGGCCATCCAAGAGACCCAGTACTTC
CASSPVGAIQETQYF
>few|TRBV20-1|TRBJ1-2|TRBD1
TGCAGTGCTGGGACAGGGAACTATGGCTACACCTTC
CSAGTGNYGYTF
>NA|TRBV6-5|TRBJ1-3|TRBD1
TGTGCCAGCAGTTCGGGACAGGCTGGAAACACCATATATTTT
CASSSGQAGNTIYF
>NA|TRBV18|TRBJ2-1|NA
TGTGCCAGCTCACCCCCCCCTATGTACAATGAGCAGTTCTTC
CASSPPPMYNEQFF
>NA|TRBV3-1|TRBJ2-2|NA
TGTGCCAGCAGCCAAGTGGCCACCGGGGAGCTGTTTTTT
CASSQVATGELFF
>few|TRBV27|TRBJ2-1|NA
TGTGCCAGCAGTAGTGACTTTGGAGGGGGGGCCGATGAGCAGTTCTTC
CASSSDFGGGADEQFF
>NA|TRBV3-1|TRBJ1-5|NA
TGTGCCAGCAGCCAAGATCGGAATCAGCCCCAGCATTTT
CASSQDRNQPQHF
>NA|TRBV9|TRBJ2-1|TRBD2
TGTGCCAGCAGCGTAGCGGGACTAGGCCACAATGAGCAGTTCTTC
CASSVAGLGHNEQFF
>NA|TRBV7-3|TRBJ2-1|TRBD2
TGTGCCAGCAGCTCACTAGCGGGAGCTCGAAATGAGCAGTTCTTC
CASSSLAGARNEQFF
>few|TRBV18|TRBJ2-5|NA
TGTGCCAGCTCGCGCTCTAGCGAAGAGACCCAGTACTTC
CASSRSSEETQYF